The clone carrying this T cell receptor (beta chain) appeared a few times. This record belongs to a study of blood T cell repertoires in COVID-19. As for the study in general: Collection of acute and convalescent COVID-19 samples took place in the United States, Italy and Spain.

After removal of 0 bases from V and 8 bases from J, the junction contained 2 bases not matched to a gene. CDR3 length: 15 amino acids. Looked up from germline, CDR1 is MNHNY and CDR2 is SVGAGI (reference sequence). The authors' processing: Estimated nucleated cell counts came from reference gene primer amplification. TCRdb's copy holds only in-frame clones and misses some; the assay was immunoSEQ multiplex PCR. That table furnishes V, J and clone size, whereas the DNA furnished D and trimming. In the table there are fewer than 100,000 clones, 86% of which are singletons. This chain connects TRBV6-6 to TRBJ1-6; 9 nucleotides line up with TRBD1. Specimen: peripheral blood. This TCR came from an elderly man in a cohort sampled during active COVID-19. The CDR3 bases are TGTGCCAGCAGTTACTCCGGGACAGGGTATTCACCCCTCCACTTT. Translating gives CASSYSGTGYSPLHF.